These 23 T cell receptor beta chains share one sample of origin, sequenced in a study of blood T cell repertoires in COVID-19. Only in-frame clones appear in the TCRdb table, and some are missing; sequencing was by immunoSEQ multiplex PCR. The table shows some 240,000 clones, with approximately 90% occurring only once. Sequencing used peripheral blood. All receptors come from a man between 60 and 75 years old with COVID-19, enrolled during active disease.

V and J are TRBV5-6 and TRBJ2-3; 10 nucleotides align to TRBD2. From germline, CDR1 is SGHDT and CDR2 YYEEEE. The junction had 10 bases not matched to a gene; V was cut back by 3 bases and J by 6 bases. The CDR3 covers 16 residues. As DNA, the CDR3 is TGTGCCAGCAGCTCCCCGAGTAGCGGGGGGTGGGATACGCAGTATTTT. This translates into CASSSPSSGGWDTQYF.

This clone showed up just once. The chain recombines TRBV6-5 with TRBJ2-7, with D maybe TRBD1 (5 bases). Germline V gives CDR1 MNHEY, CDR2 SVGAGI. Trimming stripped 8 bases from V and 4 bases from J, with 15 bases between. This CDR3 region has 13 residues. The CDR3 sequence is CASELLDTYEQYF. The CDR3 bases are TGTGCCAGCGAACTTCTGGACACTTACGAGCAGTACTTC.

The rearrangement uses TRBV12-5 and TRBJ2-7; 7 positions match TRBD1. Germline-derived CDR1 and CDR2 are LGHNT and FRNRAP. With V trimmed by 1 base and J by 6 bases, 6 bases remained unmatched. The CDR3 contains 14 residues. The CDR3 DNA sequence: TGTGCTAGTGGTTTGGGGACAGGTATGGCCGAGCAGTACTTC. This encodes CASGLGTGMAEQYF.

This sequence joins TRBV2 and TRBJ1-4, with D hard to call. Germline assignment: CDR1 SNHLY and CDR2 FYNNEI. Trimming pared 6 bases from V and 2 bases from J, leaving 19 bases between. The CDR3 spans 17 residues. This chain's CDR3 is CASSGGLPTWTNEKLFF. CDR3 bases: TGTGCCAGCAGCGGTGGACTACCCACGTGGACTAATGAAAAACTGTTTTTT.

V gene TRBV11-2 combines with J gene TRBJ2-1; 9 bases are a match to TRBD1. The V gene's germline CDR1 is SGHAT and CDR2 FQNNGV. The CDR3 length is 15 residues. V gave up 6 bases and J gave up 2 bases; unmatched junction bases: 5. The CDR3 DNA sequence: TGTGCCAGCAGGCCCAACAGGGGGCCCTACAATGAGCAGTTCTTC. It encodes CASRPNRGPYNEQFF.

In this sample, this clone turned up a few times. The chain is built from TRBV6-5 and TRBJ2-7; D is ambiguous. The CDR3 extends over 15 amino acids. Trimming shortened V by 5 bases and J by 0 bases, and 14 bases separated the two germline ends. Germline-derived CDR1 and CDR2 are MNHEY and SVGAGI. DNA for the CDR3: TGTGCCAGCAGTCCCCCGGGTTCAAGCTCCTACGAGCAGTACTTC. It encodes CASSPPGSSSYEQYF.

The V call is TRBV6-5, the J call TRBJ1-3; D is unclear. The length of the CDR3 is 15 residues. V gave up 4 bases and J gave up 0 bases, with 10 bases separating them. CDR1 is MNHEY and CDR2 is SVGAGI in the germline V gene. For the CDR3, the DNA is TGTGCCAGCAGTTCAGGACTGTCCTCTGGAAACACCATATATTTT. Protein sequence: CASSSGLSSGNTIYF.

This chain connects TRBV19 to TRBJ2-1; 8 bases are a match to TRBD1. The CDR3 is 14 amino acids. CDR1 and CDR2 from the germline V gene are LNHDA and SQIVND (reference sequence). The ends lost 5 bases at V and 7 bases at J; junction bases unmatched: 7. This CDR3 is CASSGYRGRNEQFF. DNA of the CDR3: TGTGCCAGTAGTGGATACAGGGGGAGAAATGAGCAGTTCTTC.

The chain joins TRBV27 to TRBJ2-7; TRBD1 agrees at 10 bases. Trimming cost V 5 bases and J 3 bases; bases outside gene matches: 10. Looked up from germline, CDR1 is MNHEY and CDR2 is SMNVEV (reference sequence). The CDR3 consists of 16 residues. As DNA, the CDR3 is TGTGCCAGCAGTACAAACTCCGGGACAGGGGACTACGAGCAGTACTTC. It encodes CASSTNSGTGDYEQYF.

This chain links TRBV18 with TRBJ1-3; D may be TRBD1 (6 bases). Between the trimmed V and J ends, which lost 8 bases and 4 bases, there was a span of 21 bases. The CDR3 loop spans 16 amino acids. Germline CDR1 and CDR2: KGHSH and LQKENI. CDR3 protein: CASRVSLGAPGNTIYF. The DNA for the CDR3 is TGTGCCAGCCGGGTCAGTTTGGGGGCGCCGGGAAACACCATATATTTT.

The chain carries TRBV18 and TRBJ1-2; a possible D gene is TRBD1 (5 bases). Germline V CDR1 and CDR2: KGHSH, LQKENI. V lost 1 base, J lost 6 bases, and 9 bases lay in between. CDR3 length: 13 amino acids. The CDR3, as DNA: TGTGCCAGCTCACCACGGACACTCGATGGCTACACCTTC. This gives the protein CASSPRTLDGYTF.

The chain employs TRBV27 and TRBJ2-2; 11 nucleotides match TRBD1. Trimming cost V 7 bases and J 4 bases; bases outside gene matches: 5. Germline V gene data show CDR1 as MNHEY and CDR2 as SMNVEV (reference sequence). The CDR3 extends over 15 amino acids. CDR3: CASTRDRGSTGELFF. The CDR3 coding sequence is TGTGCCAGCACCCGGGACAGGGGGAGCACCGGGGAGCTGTTTTTT.

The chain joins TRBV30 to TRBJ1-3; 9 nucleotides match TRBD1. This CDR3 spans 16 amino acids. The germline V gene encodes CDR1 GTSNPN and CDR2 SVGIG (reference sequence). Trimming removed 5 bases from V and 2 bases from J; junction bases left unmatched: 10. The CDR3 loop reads CAWSITGGAAGNTIYF. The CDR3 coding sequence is TGTGCCTGGTCTATTACAGGGGGCGCGGCTGGAAACACCATATATTTT.

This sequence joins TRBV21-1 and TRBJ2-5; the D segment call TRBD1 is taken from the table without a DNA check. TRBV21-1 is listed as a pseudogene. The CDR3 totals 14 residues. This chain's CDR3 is CASTKKGAQETQYF. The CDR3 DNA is TGTGCCAGCACCAAGAAGGGGGCTCAAGAGACCCAGTACTTC.

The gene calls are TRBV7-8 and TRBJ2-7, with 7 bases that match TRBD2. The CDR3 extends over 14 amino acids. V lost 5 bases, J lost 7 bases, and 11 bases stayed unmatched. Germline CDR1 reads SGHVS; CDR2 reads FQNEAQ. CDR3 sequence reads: CASSANLLAQEQYF. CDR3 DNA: TGTGCCAGCAGCGCAAACCTACTAGCGCAAGAGCAGTACTTC.

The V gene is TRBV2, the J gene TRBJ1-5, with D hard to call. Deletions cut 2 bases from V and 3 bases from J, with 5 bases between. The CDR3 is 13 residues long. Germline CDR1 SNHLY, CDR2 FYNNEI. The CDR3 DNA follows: TGTGCCAGCAGTGAACTACCCAATCAGCCCCAGCATTTT. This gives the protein CASSELPNQPQHF.

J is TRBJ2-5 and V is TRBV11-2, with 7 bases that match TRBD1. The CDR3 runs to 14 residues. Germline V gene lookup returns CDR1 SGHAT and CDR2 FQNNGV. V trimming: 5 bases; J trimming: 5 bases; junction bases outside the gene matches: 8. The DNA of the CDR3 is TGTGCCAGCAGCCGGATGACAGGGCCTGAGACCCAGTACTTC. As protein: CASSRMTGPETQYF.

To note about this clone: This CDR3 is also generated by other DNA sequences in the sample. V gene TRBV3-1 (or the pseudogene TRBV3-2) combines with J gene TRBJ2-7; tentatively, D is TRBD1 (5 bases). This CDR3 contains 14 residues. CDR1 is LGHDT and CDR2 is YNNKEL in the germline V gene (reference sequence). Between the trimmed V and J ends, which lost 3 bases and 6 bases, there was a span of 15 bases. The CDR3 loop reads CASSQGQGGSEQYF. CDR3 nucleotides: TGTGCCAGCAGCCAGGGGCAGGGCGGAAGCGAGCAGTACTTC.

The CDR3 region is CASSHGQAVHNEQFF. Here the CDR3 DNA reads TGCGCCAGCAGCCACGGACAGGCCGTCCACAATGAGCAGTTCTTC. This rearrangement joins TRBV5-1 to TRBJ2-1; 7 bases align to TRBD1. V was clipped by 4 bases and J by 5 bases; unmatched bases: 9. Germline V gives CDR1 SGHRS, CDR2 YFSETQ. The CDR3 runs 15 residues.

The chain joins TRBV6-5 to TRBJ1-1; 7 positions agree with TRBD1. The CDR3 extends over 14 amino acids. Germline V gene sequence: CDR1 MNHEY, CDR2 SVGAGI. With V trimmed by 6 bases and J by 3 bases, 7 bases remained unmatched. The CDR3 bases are TGTGCCAGCAGCCTGGGACAGAGACACACTGAAGCTTTCTTT. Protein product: CASSLGQRHTEAFF.

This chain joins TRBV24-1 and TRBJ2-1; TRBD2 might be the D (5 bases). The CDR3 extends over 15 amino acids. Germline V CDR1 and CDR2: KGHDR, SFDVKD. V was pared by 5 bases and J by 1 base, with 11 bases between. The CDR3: CATSVGGSSYNEQFF. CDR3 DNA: TGTGCCACCAGTGTCGGTGGGAGTTCCTACAATGAGCAGTTCTTC.

The CDR3 reads CATLKERAGPNEQFF. The CDR3 DNA reads TGTGCCACCCTAAAGGAGCGGGCAGGCCCCAATGAGCAGTTCTTC. The chain recombines TRBV11-2 with TRBJ2-1; the D gene is possibly TRBD2 (6 bases). V was shortened by 10 bases and J by 6 bases, with 22 bases between the two germline ends. Germline V gives CDR1 SGHAT, CDR2 FQNNGV. This CDR3 is built from 15 residues.

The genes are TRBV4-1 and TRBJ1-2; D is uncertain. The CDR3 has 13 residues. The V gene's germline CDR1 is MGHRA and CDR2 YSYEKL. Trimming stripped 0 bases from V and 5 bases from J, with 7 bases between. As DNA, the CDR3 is TGCGCCAGCAGCCAAGATGCCCAGTATGGCTACACCTTC. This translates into CASSQDAQYGYTF.